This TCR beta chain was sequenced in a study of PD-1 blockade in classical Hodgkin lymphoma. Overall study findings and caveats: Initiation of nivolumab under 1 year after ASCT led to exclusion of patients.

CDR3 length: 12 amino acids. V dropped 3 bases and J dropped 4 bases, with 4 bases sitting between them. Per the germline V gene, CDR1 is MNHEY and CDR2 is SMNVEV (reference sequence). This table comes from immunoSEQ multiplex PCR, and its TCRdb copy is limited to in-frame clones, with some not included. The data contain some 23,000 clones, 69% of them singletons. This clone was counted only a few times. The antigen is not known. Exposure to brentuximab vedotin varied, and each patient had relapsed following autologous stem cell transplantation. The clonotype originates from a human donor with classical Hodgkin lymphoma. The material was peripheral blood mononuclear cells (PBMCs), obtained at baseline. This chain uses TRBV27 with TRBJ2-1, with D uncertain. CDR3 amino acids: CASSFGYNEQFF. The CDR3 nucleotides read TGTGCCAGCAGTTTTGGGTACAATGAGCAGTTCTTC.